The sequence of this T cell receptor beta chain was determined in a study of T cell changes during pregnancy in multiple sclerosis. Repertoires were generated with immunoSEQ multiplex PCR, while TCRdb's copy carries only in-frame clones and drops some. The data show about 75,000 clones, about 89% seen once. Per the germline V gene, CDR1 is SQVTM and CDR2 is ANQGSEA. This CDR3 has 12 residues. Between the trimmed V and J ends, which lost 5 bases and 4 bases, there was a span of 11 bases. The specimen comprised CD4+ T cells from peripheral blood mononuclear cells, sampled before pregnancy. The chain has TRBV29-1 and TRBJ1-2, with D unresolved. The receptor was isolated from a female donor with multiple sclerosis, enrolled in a pregnancy study. The CDR3 loop reads CSVKLDAYGYTF. The CDR3 DNA reads TGCAGCGTTAAACTAGACGCCTATGGCTACACCTTC.